A selection of T cell receptor beta chains follows, all from one sample in a study of regulatory T cells in long-lasting Graves disease. MiXCR, run by TCRdb on the multiplex PCR reads, gives a single entry per CDR3 protein. Seen here are approximately 540,000 distinct CDR3 sequences, approximately 12% observed once, and the top ten hold 8% to 10%. The same sample was also used in a study of T cells in Graves' hyperthyroidism and ophthalmopathy.

This specimen was peripheral blood mononuclear cells (PBMCs), taken at new diagnosis, from a patient treated with antithyroid drugs. The source is a woman aged 30 to 39 with Graves disease. Each CDR3 is given with its conserved first and last residue. Fields, in order: V gene, CDR3 protein.

v_gene: TRBV6-1; CDR3aa: CASAGLHHQPQHF
v_gene: TRBV27; CDR3aa: CASSLGNAGVNTEAFF
v_gene: TRBV5-6; CDR3aa: CASSLSSVQPRSYNEQFF
v_gene: TRBV4-2; CDR3aa: CASSQAGNTIYF
v_gene: TRBV29-1; CDR3aa: CSAKDIYEQYF
v_gene: TRBV10-3; CDR3aa: CAISETAVITEAFF
v_gene: TRBV11-3; CDR3aa: CASSPGTLPGGQFF
v_gene: TRBV29-1; CDR3aa: CSVVSPDGSSYNEQFF
v_gene: TRBV19; CDR3aa: CASSVTSVQETQYF
v_gene: TRBV24-1; CDR3aa: CATSEPMTSGRSGELFF
v_gene: TRBV6-1; CDR3aa: CASLQGLTIDNYGYTF
v_gene: TRBV28; CDR3aa: CASSLTGRWDTQYF
v_gene: TRBV18; CDR3aa: CASSPSRSTDTQYF
v_gene: TRBV28; CDR3aa: CASSSRTAEAFF
v_gene: TRBV14; CDR3aa: CASSLGQGTNEKLFF
v_gene: TRBV30; CDR3aa: CAWRHGTRRTGELFF
v_gene: TRBV18; CDR3aa: CASSSQGTDQPQHF
v_gene: TRBV18; CDR3aa: CANSPVGGSYEQCF
v_gene: TRBV7-9; CDR3aa: CASRPPPQGSQTQYF
v_gene: TRBV19; CDR3aa: CASARPGEGREQYF
v_gene: TRBV11-2; CDR3aa: CASSRVGAGGRNEQFF
v_gene: TRBV19; CDR3aa: CASSTIATNEKLFF
v_gene: TRBV28; CDR3aa: CASSSPGGLAGGWANEQFF
v_gene: TRBV7-2; CDR3aa: CASSFDRRRGGETQYF
v_gene: TRBV10-3; CDR3aa: CAISESTFIRISQNYGYTF
v_gene: TRBV2; CDR3aa: CASSISGPSGANVLTF
v_gene: TRBV27; CDR3aa: CASSPFDSNNEQFF
v_gene: TRBV29-1; CDR3aa: CSAADSYEQYF
v_gene: TRBV6-2/TRBV6-3; CDR3aa: CASSSPTGYSNQPQHF
v_gene: TRBV20-1; CDR3aa: CSARDPPAQYF
v_gene: TRBV19; CDR3aa: CASSIRGLIGQPQHF
v_gene: TRBV12-3/TRBV12-4; CDR3aa: CASSLGEAGTGSQKLFF
v_gene: TRBV7-2; CDR3aa: CASSSQISGNTIYF
v_gene: TRBV20-1; CDR3aa: CSASDRRGKQDTQYF
v_gene: TRBV6-2/TRBV6-3; CDR3aa: CASSYGPGAVHGYTF
v_gene: TRBV9; CDR3aa: CASSVSGEGGGYEQYF
v_gene: TRBV18; CDR3aa: CASSPGKGKTYEQYF
v_gene: TRBV7-9; CDR3aa: CASSLWDRAQETQYF
v_gene: TRBV28; CDR3aa: CASTTGAVGYGYTF
v_gene: TRBV6-1; CDR3aa: CASRPRMGTDTQYF
v_gene: TRBV20-1; CDR3aa: CSARVTVETQYF
v_gene: TRBV10-3; CDR3aa: CATLDRGTGNTIYF
v_gene: TRBV28; CDR3aa: CASSLQGAGETQCF
v_gene: TRBV11-3; CDR3aa: CASSPFGGDYGYTF
v_gene: TRBV20-1; CDR3aa: CSARGQGNYMNTEAFF
v_gene: TRBV20-1; CDR3aa: CSAKQGLAGKETQYF
v_gene: TRBV18; CDR3aa: CASSREWRADTQYF